Below, 15 T cell receptor beta chains from the same sample are listed, as sequenced in a study of T cell responses to AZD1222 COVID-19 vaccine. Sequencing was performed with immunoSEQ multiplex PCR; in TCRdb, only in-frame clones are kept and a portion is missing. The sample gives 150,000 to 200,000 clones, 90% to 95% of which show up once; roughly 1.7% is in the top ten. The specimen was peripheral blood, collected 28 days after the second AZD1222 dose. Receptors were obtained from an adult who received the AZD1222 COVID-19 vaccine.

The CDR3 coding sequence is TGCGCCAGCAGTCTCAGGGCGAATGAAAAACTGTTTTTT. Residues: CASSLRANEKLFF. This chain uses TRBV10-2 with TRBJ1-4; a possible D gene is TRBD1 (5 bases). CDR1 is WSHSY, CDR2 SAAADI, per germline. The V end lost 5 bases, the J end lost 5 bases, and 9 bases lay between the germline ends. There are 13 residues in the CDR3.

This chain joins TRBV6-5 and TRBJ1-5; D is uncertain. The germline V and J ends were trimmed by 5 bases and 2 bases, with 13 bases remaining between them. From germline, CDR1 is MNHEY and CDR2 SVGAGI. CDR3 length: 15 residues. The CDR3 DNA reads as TGTGCCAGCAGTCGGACGGGAATCGGCAATCAGCCCCAGCATTTT. It yields the protein CASSRTGIGNQPQHF.

V gene TRBV11-2 combines with J gene TRBJ2-2; tentatively, D is TRBD1 (5 bases). The CDR3 totals 14 residues. Germline V gene data show CDR1 as SGHAT and CDR2 as FQNNGV. Deletions cut 6 bases from V and 6 bases from J, with 14 bases between. Here the CDR3 DNA reads TGTGCCAGCAGGCAAGGGCAGGGTTCCGGGGAGCTGTTTTTT. This encodes CASRQGQGSGELFF.

The gene calls are TRBV6-5 and TRBJ2-7; 7 nucleotides align to TRBD2. Germline lookup yields CDR1 MNHEY and CDR2 SVGAGI. This CDR3 region has 14 residues. J gave up 4 bases and V 3 bases, and 6 bases lay outside the gene matches. The CDR3: CASSYGGRGYEQYF. DNA for the CDR3: TGTGCCAGCAGTTATGGAGGGAGGGGATACGAGCAGTACTTC.

This chain joins TRBV4-2 and TRBJ1-1, with D uncertain. The CDR3 loop spans 14 amino acids. V shed 2 bases and J shed 0 bases, with 7 bases lying between them. The germline V gene encodes CDR1 LGHNA and CDR2 YNFKEQ. The CDR3 reads CASSQRGLNTEAFF. The CDR3 coding sequence is TGTGCCAGCAGCCAACGTGGGTTGAACACTGAAGCTTTCTTT.

Turning to this clone: The sample carries other DNA sequences with the same CDR3. This rearrangement joins TRBV7-2 to TRBJ2-5; D remains ambiguous. The germline V gene has CDR1 SGHTA and CDR2 FQGNSA. V was clipped by 1 base and J by 4 bases, with 4 bases between them. The CDR3 contains 12 residues. The chain's CDR3 is CASSLVRETQYF. The CDR3 DNA follows: TGTGCCAGCAGCTTAGTGAGAGAGACCCAGTACTTC. Combining the CDR3 with reference TRBV7-2 and TRBJ2-5 gives the whole variable domain GAGVSQSPSNKVTEKGKDVELRCDPISGHTALYWYRQSLGQGLEFLIYFQGNSAPDKSGLPSDRFSAERTGGSVSTLTIQRTQQEDSAVYLCASSLVRETQYFGPGTRLLVL.

The chain has TRBV7-2 and TRBJ2-7, with TRBD2 matching 12 bases. The CDR3 consists of 18 residues. The V segment lost 7 bases and the J segment 1 base; nucleotides outside the gene matches: 14. CDR1 SGHTA and CDR2 FQGNSA come from the germline V gene. The CDR3 DNA reads as TGTGCCAGCACCTCTTTTGGACTAGCGGGGCACTCTTCCTACGAGCAGTACTTC. Translating it yields CASTSFGLAGHSSYEQYF.

The chain couples TRBV10-2 to TRBJ2-1; the D gene is possibly TRBD2 (6 bases). Trimming took off 4 bases at V and 8 bases at J, with 21 bases between the two ends. Germline V CDR1 and CDR2: WSHSY, SAAADI. There are 16 residues in the CDR3. The CDR3 spells CASSARTGSEGYEQFF. CDR3 sequence (DNA): TGCGCCAGCAGTGCACGTACGGGCTCGGAGGGGTATGAGCAGTTCTTC.

This sequence joins TRBV7-3 and TRBJ2-6, with 7 nucleotides matching TRBD1. V dropped 4 bases and J dropped 4; count of bases not matched to a gene: 10. The CDR3 runs to 17 residues. Germline CDR1 reads SGHTA; CDR2 reads FQGTGA. For the CDR3, the DNA is TGTGCCAGCAGCTCTTTTCTTAAGGGGGCCGGGGCCAACGTCCTGACTTTC. It encodes CASSSFLKGAGANVLTF.

The rearrangement joins TRBV11-2 to TRBJ2-3; a possible D gene is TRBD2 (5 bases). Between the trimmed V and J ends, which lost 1 base and 4 bases, there was a span of 12 bases. Germline assignment: CDR1 SGHAT and CDR2 FQNNGV. This CDR3 comprises 15 residues. The CDR3 sequence: CASSLVNSGADTQYF. DNA for the CDR3: TGTGCCAGCAGCTTAGTAAATTCCGGGGCAGATACGCAGTATTTT.

This chain links TRBV24-1 with TRBJ2-2; 10 nucleotides line up with TRBD2. CDR3 length equals 17 residues. V shed 4 bases, J shed 6 bases, and the junction held 10 bases outside the gene matches. Germline lookup yields CDR1 KGHDR and CDR2 SFDVKD. The CDR3 DNA reads TGTGCCACCAGTGACAGCGGGAGGGCCAATAACCCCGGGGAGCTGTTTTTT. It translates to CATSDSGRANNPGELFF.

As to this clone: This sample also contains other DNA sequences that code for the same CDR3. V is TRBV5-1 and J is TRBJ1-1; D is ambiguous. Trimming shortened V by 0 bases and J by 1 base, and 7 bases separated the two germline ends. CDR1 is SGHRS and CDR2 is YFSETQ in the germline V gene. The CDR3 sequence is 14 residues long. The CDR3 reads CASSLVVGNTEAFF. As DNA, the CDR3 is TGCGCCAGCAGCTTGGTTGTGGGGAACACTGAAGCTTTCTTT.

J is TRBJ2-3 and V is TRBV7-2; 10 nucleotides match TRBD1. This CDR3 is built from 15 residues. The trim removed 2 bases at V and 6 bases at J, leaving 5 bases unmatched. Germline V lookup: CDR1 SGHTA, CDR2 FQGNSA. CDR3 bases: TGTGCCAGCAGCTTATTTCGGACAGGGGGGGATACGCAGTATTTT. Protein product: CASSLFRTGGDTQYF.

The genes are TRBV6-6 and TRBJ2-7, with 12 bases matching TRBD2. The ends lost 5 bases at V and 4 bases at J; junction bases unmatched: 12. The CDR3 is 17 residues long. Germline V gene lookup returns CDR1 MNHNY and CDR2 SVGAGI (reference sequence). The CDR3 sequence: CASSHTSGGRKGYEQYF. CDR3 DNA sequence: TGTGCCAGCAGTCATACTAGCGGGGGGAGGAAGGGGTACGAGCAGTACTTC.

The chain recombines TRBV11-2 with TRBJ2-1; 8 positions match TRBD2. Looked up from germline, CDR1 is SGHAT and CDR2 is FQNNGV. V was pared by 8 bases and J by 6 bases, with 6 bases of the junction left unmatched. The CDR3 has 13 residues. CDR3 amino acids: CASVGLASNEQFF. The CDR3 DNA sequence: TGTGCCAGCGTCGGACTAGCCAGCAATGAGCAGTTCTTC.